A single sample gave rise to the 28 T cell receptor beta chains below, sequenced in a study of T cells in Graves' hyperthyroidism and ophthalmopathy. What was amplified from RNA transcripts were TCR beta CDR3 regions. The primer set for the first-round RT-PCR of the TCR CDR3 was HTBI. In TCRdb, the multiplex PCR reads were re-called with MiXCR into one record per CDR3 protein. The sample has 300,000 to 450,000 distinct CDR3 sequences, about a sixth seen once. Sequencing input: blood. The receptors shown here come from a woman aged 40 to 50 with Graves' ophthalmopathy.

This clonotype was counted at least ten times. The rearrangement uses TRBV30 and TRBJ2-5, with D unclear. Germline CDR1 GTSNPN, CDR2 SVGIG (reference sequence). The CDR3 is 17 amino acids. The V end lost 4 bases, the J end lost 0 bases, and 21 bases lay between the germline ends. CDR3 sequence reads: CAWNTLGRKRYQETQYF. The CDR3 nucleotides read TGTGCCTGGAACACCCTAGGTCGGAAAAGGTACCAAGAGACCCAGTACTTC. Full variable domain (outside the CDR3, taken from reference TRBV30 and TRBJ2-5): SQTIHQWPATLVQPVGSPLSLECTVEGTSNPNLYWYRQAAGRGLQLLFYSVGIGQISSEVPQNLSASRPQDRQFILSSKKLLLSDSGFYLCAWNTLGRKRYQETQYFGPGTRLLVL.

This clonotype was counted ten times or more. The CDR3 loop is CSSWGPDVGGYTF. The CDR3 DNA sequence: TGCAGCTCATGGGGTCCGGACGTTGGAGGCTACACCTTC. The genes are TRBV29-1 and TRBJ1-2, with D unresolved. The CDR3 spans 13 residues. Germline CDR1 and CDR2: SQVTM and ANQGSEA. V was shortened by 8 bases and J by 8 bases, with 21 bases between the two germline ends.

This clonotype came up many times. This chain links TRBV12-3 or TRBV12-4 with TRBJ1-1; D may be TRBD1 (5 bases). V dropped 4 bases and J dropped 2 bases, with 14 bases sitting between them. The CDR3 totals 15 residues. In DNA, the CDR3 is TGTGCCAGCAGTTCGGGACGGACTATAAACACTGAAGCTTTCTTT. It yields the protein CASSSGRTINTEAFF.

This clonotype was seen repeatedly, ten times or more. This chain uses TRBV4-2 with TRBJ1-1; D is unclear. Germline CDR1 reads LGHNA; CDR2 reads YNFKEQ. This CDR3 contains 14 residues. Trimming left V 0 bases short and J 3 bases short, with 8 bases between. As DNA, the CDR3 is TGTGCCAGCAGCCAAGATGAGGGAGACACTGAAGCTTTCTTT. Encoded protein: CASSQDEGDTEAFF.

This clonotype has at least ten counts. The chain uses TRBV5-1 and TRBJ2-4; TRBD1 or TRBD2 may be the D gene (6 bases each). The CDR3 covers 13 residues. Trimming shortened V by 4 bases and J by 9 bases, and 14 bases separated the two germline ends. Germline lookup yields CDR1 SGHRS and CDR2 YFSETQ. The CDR3 region has the DNA TGCGCCAGCAGCCGGGACACGCGGGGCATTCAGTACTTC. Protein sequence: CASSRDTRGIQYF.

The chain combines TRBV28 with TRBJ1-5, with TRBD1 identical over 8 bases. Germline V lookup: CDR1 MDHEN, CDR2 SYDVKM. The length of the CDR3 is 16 residues. V trimming: 4 bases; J trimming: 5 bases; junction bases outside the gene matches: 10. The CDR3 spells CASSSSKQGGYQPQHF. As DNA, the CDR3 is TGTGCCAGCAGTTCGAGCAAACAGGGGGGATATCAGCCCCAGCATTTT.

The chain has TRBV6-1 and TRBJ2-7, with TRBD1 matching 9 bases. This CDR3 is built from 14 residues. The germline CDR1 and CDR2 sequences are MNHNS and SASEGT. J gave up 5 bases and V 7 bases, and 9 bases lay outside the gene matches. CDR3 in amino acids: CASNKGTGSNEQYF. The CDR3 region has the DNA TGTGCCAGCAATAAAGGGACAGGGAGTAACGAGCAGTACTTC.

This clonotype was recorded at least ten times. The chain has TRBV7-9 and TRBJ2-7; a possible D gene is TRBD2 (5 bases). Germline lookup yields CDR1 SEHNR and CDR2 FQNEAQ (reference sequence). V dropped 1 base and J dropped 3 bases, with 13 bases sitting between them. There are 15 residues in the CDR3. CDR3 in DNA: TGTGCCAGCAGCTTAGAGGGTGGACTCGGCTACGAGCAGTACTTC. Translation: CASSLEGGLGYEQYF.

This clonotype showed up many times. The chain employs TRBV27 and TRBJ2-7; tentative D call: TRBD2 (6 bases). CDR1 is MNHEY and CDR2 is SMNVEV in the germline V gene (reference sequence). V was shortened by 3 bases and J by 7 bases, with 10 bases between the two germline ends. This CDR3 has 12 amino acids. CDR3 nucleotides: TGTGCCAGCAGTTTTGACGGAGGGGAGCAGTACTTC. It is translated as CASSFDGGEQYF.

This clonotype was seen ten or more times. V and J are TRBV6-5 and TRBJ2-7; perhaps TRBD1 as D (6 bases). The CDR3 runs 14 residues. Trimming stripped 6 bases from V and 3 bases from J, with 15 bases between. Germline V gene sequence: CDR1 MNHEY, CDR2 SVGAGI. CDR3 sequence reads: CASRAQGTDYEQYF. The CDR3 DNA follows: TGTGCCAGCAGAGCACAGGGTACGGACTACGAGCAGTACTTC.

This clonotype was seen ten or more times. The rearrangement uses TRBV19 and TRBJ1-1, with D possibly TRBD1 on 5 matching bases. The CDR3 contains 14 residues. Germline loops: CDR1 LNHDA, CDR2 SQIVND (reference sequence). V was pared by 6 bases and J by 3 bases, with 14 bases between. The CDR3 protein is CASRIRDLHTEAFF. The DNA for the CDR3 is TGTGCCAGTAGAATCAGGGATTTGCACACTGAAGCTTTCTTT.

Ten or more counts support this clonotype. V is TRBV5-1 and J is TRBJ1-1, with 12 bases lining up with TRBD1. CDR1 SGHRS and CDR2 YFSETQ come from the germline V gene. This CDR3 has 16 residues. Trimming took 2 bases from V and 0 from J; bases not matched to a gene: 2. CDR3 protein: CASSFGTGGLNTEAFF. For the CDR3, the DNA is TGCGCCAGCAGCTTTGGGACAGGGGGCTTGAACACTGAAGCTTTCTTT.

V usage is TRBV28 and J usage is TRBJ2-2; 13 bases align to TRBD2. The germline V gene has CDR1 MDHEN and CDR2 SYDVKM. Germline trimming cut 6 bases from V and 0 bases from J; bases unmatched to any gene: 4. The CDR3 length is 17 residues. The CDR3 DNA reads as TGTGCCAGCAGCCTACTAGCGGGGGGGCCGAACACCGGGGAGCTGTTTTTT. It translates to CASSLLAGGPNTGELFF.

This clonotype was counted many times. The chain joins TRBV3-1 to TRBJ1-6; possibly TRBD1 for D (5 bases). Trimming shortened V by 0 bases and J by 6 bases, and 15 bases separated the two germline ends. The CDR3 spans 17 residues. CDR1 and CDR2 (germline): LGHDT, YNNKEL (reference sequence). In DNA, the CDR3 is TGTGCCAGCAGCCAAGAGGATGACAGACCTATTAATTCACCCCTCCACTTT. Encoded protein: CASSQEDDRPINSPLHF. The full variable domain, completed using reference TRBV3-1 and TRBJ1-6, is DTAVSQTPKYLVTQMGNDKSIKCEQNLGHDTMYWYKQDSKKFLKIMFSYNNKELIINETVPNRFSPKSPDKAHLNLHINSLELGDSAVYFCASSQEDDRPINSPLHFGNGTRLTVT.

The chain uses TRBV7-6 and TRBJ2-7, with TRBD2 identical over 7 bases. The J segment lost 6 bases and the V segment lost 5 bases, leaving 7 bases of the junction unmatched. Germline CDR1 reads SGHVS; CDR2 reads FNYEAQ. The CDR3 consists of 13 residues. The CDR3 is CASSTRLAGEQYF. DNA of the CDR3: TGTGCCAGCAGCACAAGACTAGCAGGCGAGCAGTACTTC.

The chain combines TRBV19 with TRBJ2-1, with a weak D call TRBD2 (5 bases). The V and J ends lost 4 bases and 0 bases respectively, with 16 bases between them. Germline V CDR1 and CDR2: LNHDA, SQIVND (reference sequence). The CDR3 covers 17 residues. CDR3 in DNA: TGTGCCAGTAGTAACCTGCCGGCGGGCTCCTCCTACAATGAGCAGTTCTTC. Its translation: CASSNLPAGSSYNEQFF.

The sample holds many counts of this clonotype. V gene TRBV30 combines with J gene TRBJ1-1; D is uncertain. There are 11 residues in the CDR3. Trimming stripped 5 bases from V and 2 bases from J, with 6 bases between. Germline assignment: CDR1 GTSNPN and CDR2 SVGIG (reference sequence). CDR3 DNA: TGTGCCTGGGTTATCAACACTGAAGCTTTCTTT. It is translated as CAWVINTEAFF.

The genes are TRBV6-1 and TRBJ2-5; perhaps TRBD1 as D (6 bases). Trimming left V 6 bases short and J 3 bases short, with 14 bases between. The length of the CDR3 is 14 residues. Germline V gene data show CDR1 as MNHNS and CDR2 as SASEGT. The CDR3 is CASSHTRQEETQYF. As DNA, the CDR3 is TGTGCCAGCAGCCACACCCGACAGGAAGAGACCCAGTACTTC.

This clonotype was seen repeatedly, ten times or more. CDR3 bases: TGTGCCACCAGCCCCCTTAACGGACAAAACCAAGAGACCCAGTACTTC. Translated: CATSPLNGQNQETQYF. The rearrangement joins TRBV15 to TRBJ2-5; D is possibly TRBD1 (5 bases). Trimming pared 5 bases from V and 0 bases from J, leaving 16 bases between. CDR3 length equals 16 residues. CDR1 and CDR2 from the germline V gene are LNHNV and YYDKDF (reference sequence).

This clonotype has at least ten counts. This chain links TRBV5-1 with TRBJ1-1, with D maybe TRBD1 (6 bases). Deletions cut 3 bases from V and 1 base from J, with 16 bases between. Germline V gives CDR1 SGHRS, CDR2 YFSETQ. This CDR3 has 16 amino acids. DNA for the CDR3: TGCGCCAGCAGCTGGACCACAGGGTCGACGAACACTGAAGCTTTCTTT. Amino acid sequence: CASSWTTGSTNTEAFF.

This clonotype came up a few times. This may stem from a read error, because a much larger clone lies one nucleotide away. This rearrangement joins TRBV24-1 to TRBJ1-1, with D possibly matching TRBD1 (6 bases). The CDR3 totals 15 residues. Germline assignment: CDR1 KGHDR and CDR2 SFDVKD. The CDR3 loop is CVTSDTRRGDTEAFF. The DNA for the CDR3 is TGTGTCACCAGTGATACCCGAAGGGGGGACACTGAAGCTTTCTTT.

This clonotype was seen a handful of times. This chain uses TRBV12-3 or TRBV12-4 with TRBJ1-6; D call uncertain. The CDR3 has 13 residues. The germline V and J ends were trimmed by 1 base and 8 bases, with 6 bases remaining between them. This CDR3 reads CASSLGDYSPLHF. The CDR3 DNA reads as TGTGCCAGCAGTTTAGGGGATTATTCACCCCTCCACTTT.

This clonotype showed up many times. The rearrangement uses TRBV6-1 and TRBJ2-5, with 8 bases aligning to TRBD1. The CDR3 spans 15 residues. Per germline, CDR1 MNHNS and CDR2 SASEGT. J was trimmed by 4 bases and V by 6 bases; bases with no gene match: 10. The CDR3 protein is CASRIYRGYLETQYF. The CDR3 DNA is TGTGCCAGCAGGATTTACAGGGGGTATTTAGAGACCCAGTACTTC.

The table lists this clonotype with many counts. This chain joins TRBV20-1 and TRBJ1-5; no clear D. Germline V gives CDR1 DFQATT, CDR2 SNEGSKA (reference sequence). Trimming took 0 bases from V and 5 from J, leaving 11 bases between them. The CDR3 has 14 amino acids. CDR3 sequence (DNA): TGCAGTGCTAGAGATTTCAGGAGCGATCAGCCCCAGCATTTT. Translated, it gives CSARDFRSDQPQHF.

This clonotype was counted many times. V and J are TRBV24-1 and TRBJ1-1; D unclear. The CDR3 totals 14 residues. The V end lost 3 bases, the J end lost 4 bases, and 11 bases lay between the germline ends. The V gene's germline CDR1 is KGHDR and CDR2 SFDVKD. In DNA form, the CDR3 reads TGTGCCACCAGTGATAACTCTGGGAGCACTGAAGCTTTCTTT. Translated, it gives CATSDNSGSTEAFF.

This chain links TRBV4-2 with TRBJ1-5; possibly TRBD1 for D (5 bases). Germline CDR1 reads LGHNA; CDR2 reads YNFKEQ. V was pared by 1 base and J by 0 bases, with 10 bases between. This CDR3 is built from 16 residues. The CDR3 sequence: CASSQVGQYSNQPQHF. The CDR3 nucleotides are TGTGCCAGCAGCCAAGTGGGGCAGTATAGCAATCAGCCCCAGCATTTT.

This clonotype has at least ten counts. The chain is built from TRBV4-2 and TRBJ2-5; TRBD1 aligns across 9 bases. Germline V CDR1 and CDR2: LGHNA, YNFKEQ. The J segment lost 5 bases and the V segment lost 4 bases, leaving 14 bases of the junction unmatched. The CDR3 consists of 17 residues. The CDR3 here is CASSPSASTGGKETQYF. In DNA form, the CDR3 reads TGTGCCAGCAGCCCTAGCGCCTCGACAGGGGGGAAGGAGACCCAGTACTTC.

This clonotype was seen at least ten times. V is TRBV2 and J is TRBJ1-1; weak D call: TRBD1 (5 bases). CDR3 length: 15 residues. Germline-derived CDR1 and CDR2 are SNHLY and FYNNEI. V was shortened by 8 bases and J by 0 bases, with 16 bases between the two germline ends. CDR3 sequence: CASGKDGGLNTEAFF. In DNA, the CDR3 is TGTGCCAGCGGGAAAGACGGGGGATTGAACACTGAAGCTTTCTTT.